The rows below give T cell receptor beta chains drawn from one sample of a study of T cell responses to AZD1222 COVID-19 vaccine. TCRdb's copy holds only in-frame clones and misses some; the assay was immunoSEQ multiplex PCR. The sample has 60,000 to 75,000 clones; around 86% are singletons. The sequencing here drew on peripheral blood, taken on day 0 of AZD1222 vaccination. Source of these receptors: an adult in good health. CDR3s include the opening cysteine and the closing phenylalanine or tryptophan. The order of the fields is clone size, V gene, D gene, J gene, CDR3 protein, CDR3 DNA. D genes are given only for firm matches. The size entry is marked missing in some rows and otherwise reads once, few, many or a size class.

size: -
V: TRBV9
D: TRBD2
J: TRBJ2-1
CDR3: CASSVVAGGSVNEQFF
DNA: TGTGCCAGCAGCGTAGTAGCGGGGGGATCAGTCAATGAGCAGTTCTTC

size: -
V: TRBV21-1
D: -
J: TRBJ2-7
CDR3: CASTNEGGQGLSYEQYF
DNA: TGTGCCAGCACCAATGAGGGAGGTCAGGGATTATCATACGAGCAGTACTTC

size: -
V: TRBV6-5
D: -
J: TRBJ1-2
CDR3: CATKGQGRYGYTF
DNA: TGTGCCACTAAGGGCCAGGGCAGGTATGGCTACACCTTC

size: -
V: TRBV4-2
D: -
J: TRBJ2-7
CDR3: CASSRNGGAGIPHEQYF
DNA: TGTGCCAGCAGCCGCAACGGAGGAGCCGGGATCCCACACGAGCAGTACTTC

size: many
V: TRBV12-3/TRBV12-4
D: -
J: TRBJ1-1
CDR3: CASSPRREGDFF
DNA: TGTGCCAGCAGTCCCCGAAGGGAAGGCGATTTCTTT

size: -
V: TRBV6-6
D: -
J: TRBJ2-7
CDR3: CASAEGRAYEQYF
DNA: TGTGCCAGCGCAGAGGGCAGGGCTTACGAGCAGTACTTC

size: -
V: TRBV19
D: TRBD1
J: TRBJ1-4
CDR3: CASRPQGINEKLFF
DNA: TGTGCCAGTAGACCACAGGGGATTAATGAAAAACTGTTTTTT

size: -
V: TRBV5-6
D: TRBD1
J: TRBJ1-2
CDR3: CASSLWGTVLFNYGYTF
DNA: TGTGCCAGCAGCTTGTGGGGGACAGTCCTTTTTAACTATGGCTACACCTTC

size: -
V: TRBV21-1
D: -
J: TRBJ2-5
CDR3: CASSNARAYQETQYF
DNA: TGTGCCAGCAGCAATGCTAGGGCCTACCAAGAGACCCAGTACTTC

size: -
V: TRBV29-1
D: -
J: TRBJ2-3
CDR3: CSVEKPPVTDTQYF
DNA: TGCAGCGTTGAAAAGCCCCCCGTCACAGATACGCAGTATTTT

size: -
V: TRBV5-6
D: -
J: TRBJ1-5
CDR3: CASSQDGTGQPQHF
DNA: TGTGCCAGCAGCCAGGACGGGACGGGTCAGCCCCAGCATTTT

size: -
V: TRBV18
D: TRBD1
J: TRBJ2-1
CDR3: CASSPRLQGAYNEQFF
DNA: TGTGCCAGCTCACCACGTCTCCAGGGGGCGTACAATGAGCAGTTCTTC

size: -
V: TRBV30
D: -
J: TRBJ2-7
CDR3: CAWSPSSYEQYF
DNA: TGTGCCTGGAGCCCTAGCTCCTACGAGCAGTACTTC

size: -
V: TRBV7-9
D: -
J: TRBJ2-6
CDR3: CASSLASRGAGANVLTF
DNA: TGTGCCAGCAGCTTAGCTTCGCGGGGAGCTGGGGCCAACGTCCTGACTTTC

size: -
V: TRBV20-1
D: -
J: TRBJ1-2
CDR3: CSAAGTYGYTF
DNA: TGCAGTGCCGCAGGGACATATGGCTACACCTTC

size: once
V: TRBV19
D: -
J: TRBJ1-2
CDR3: CASSVKREESYTF
DNA: TGTGCCAGTAGTGTGAAGAGGGAGGAAAGCTACACCTTC

size: few
V: TRBV10-3
D: -
J: TRBJ1-5
CDR3: CAIRSGEGGQPQHF
DNA: TGTGCCATCAGGTCAGGGGAAGGGGGTCAGCCCCAGCATTTT

size: -
V: TRBV10-3
D: TRBD1
J: TRBJ2-7
CDR3: CAISDGTGGFHEQYF
DNA: TGTGCCATCAGTGACGGGACAGGGGGCTTCCACGAGCAGTACTTC

size: -
V: TRBV12-5
D: TRBD1
J: TRBJ1-4
CDR3: CASGLGTGDEKLFF
DNA: TGTGCTAGTGGTTTGGGGACAGGGGATGAAAAACTGTTTTTT

size: -
V: TRBV19
D: -
J: TRBJ2-5
CDR3: CASSWRRGAIQETQYF
DNA: TGTGCCAGTAGTTGGAGGCGCGGGGCGATCCAAGAGACCCAGTACTTC

size: -
V: TRBV2
D: -
J: TRBJ2-6
CDR3: CASSLQRSGANVLTF
DNA: TGTGCCAGCAGCCTACAGCGGTCTGGGGCCAACGTCCTGACTTTC

size: -
V: TRBV7-9
D: -
J: TRBJ1-2
CDR3: CASSPELSSGSYTF
DNA: TGTGCCAGCAGCCCGGAGCTATCCTCTGGAAGCTACACCTTC

size: -
V: TRBV5-1
D: -
J: TRBJ1-6
CDR3: CASSGDGGNSPLHF
DNA: TGCGCCAGCAGCGGGGATGGAGGAAATTCACCCCTCCACTTT

size: -
V: TRBV3-1/TRBV3-2
D: -
J: TRBJ1-5
CDR3: CASSQDGRRNQPQHF
DNA: TGTGCCAGCAGCCAAGATGGGCGTCGCAATCAGCCCCAGCATTTT

size: -
V: TRBV5-6
D: -
J: TRBJ2-5
CDR3: CASSYNLQETQYF
DNA: TGTGCCAGCAGCTACAACCTACAAGAGACCCAGTACTTC

size: -
V: TRBV6-5
D: TRBD1
J: TRBJ2-6
CDR3: CASRRTGETNVLTF
DNA: TGTGCCAGCAGAAGGACAGGGGAGACCAACGTCCTGACTTTC

size: -
V: TRBV12-3/TRBV12-4
D: -
J: TRBJ1-5
CDR3: CASSSYREQPQHF
DNA: TGTGCCAGCAGCTCCTACCGGGAGCAGCCCCAGCATTTT

size: once
V: TRBV30
D: -
J: TRBJ1-2
CDR3: CAWSVGLGSGYTF
DNA: TGTGCCTGGAGCGTAGGACTCGGCAGTGGCTACACCTTC

size: few
V: TRBV11-2
D: -
J: TRBJ1-5
CDR3: CASSLASQTDSYSNQPQHF
DNA: TGTGCCAGCAGCTTAGCGTCCCAGACTGATTCTTATAGCAATCAGCCCCAGCATTTT

size: -
V: TRBV6-5
D: TRBD1
J: TRBJ1-2
CDR3: CASSYLAGGVHGYTF
DNA: TGTGCCAGCAGTTACTTGGCAGGGGGCGTCCATGGCTACACCTTC

size: -
V: TRBV19
D: TRBD1
J: TRBJ1-5
CDR3: CASSTRLDRGFNQPQHF
DNA: TGTGCCAGTAGTACCCGTCTCGACAGGGGGTTCAATCAGCCCCAGCATTTT

size: few
V: TRBV24-1
D: -
J: TRBJ2-3
CDR3: CATSDLRSWGDTQYF
DNA: TGTGCCACCAGTGATTTACGCTCTTGGGGCGATACGCAGTATTTT

size: -
V: TRBV19
D: -
J: TRBJ2-7
CDR3: CASSISWTGNCEQYF
DNA: TGTGCCAGTAGTATTAGCTGGACGGGGAATTGCGAGCAGTACTTC

size: -
V: TRBV6-9
D: -
J: TRBJ1-6
CDR3: CASSSTDVPVLYNSPLHF
DNA: TGTGCCAGCAGTTCAACCGACGTCCCAGTCCTCTATAATTCACCCCTCCACTTT

size: once
V: TRBV19
D: TRBD2
J: TRBJ2-3
CDR3: CASSPLAGGSTDTQYF
DNA: TGTGCCAGTAGTCCGCTAGCGGGGGGTAGCACAGATACGCAGTATTTT

size: few
V: TRBV19
D: TRBD1
J: TRBJ1-1
CDR3: CASKYRDSNAEAFF
DNA: TGTGCCAGTAAATATCGGGACAGTAACGCTGAAGCTTTCTTT

size: -
V: TRBV9
D: TRBD2
J: TRBJ2-3
CDR3: CASSVASGATDTQYF
DNA: TGTGCCAGCAGCGTAGCTAGCGGGGCCACAGATACGCAGTATTTT

size: -
V: TRBV3-1/TRBV3-2
D: TRBD1
J: TRBJ2-5
CDR3: CASSTRTGESETQYF
DNA: TGTGCCAGCAGCACCAGGACAGGGGAGTCGGAGACCCAGTACTTC

size: -
V: TRBV6-5
D: -
J: TRBJ2-7
CDR3: CASSWTGQTYEQYF
DNA: TGTGCCAGCAGTTGGACCGGGCAAACCTACGAGCAGTACTTC

size: -
V: TRBV19
D: TRBD1
J: TRBJ1-6
CDR3: CASSPTGGQSPLHF
DNA: TGTGCCAGTAGTCCTACAGGGGGCCAATCACCCCTCCACTTT

size: -
V: TRBV12-3/TRBV12-4
D: TRBD2
J: TRBJ2-7
CDR3: CASLAGYEQYF
DNA: TGTGCCAGCCTAGCGGGTTACGAGCAGTACTTC

size: -
V: TRBV29-1
D: -
J: TRBJ2-7
CDR3: CSVNRGGGLNEQYF
DNA: TGCAGCGTTAATCGGGGAGGGGGCCTAAACGAGCAGTACTTC

size: -
V: TRBV7-9
D: -
J: TRBJ1-2
CDR3: CASQAGIYGYTF
DNA: TGTGCCAGCCAAGCGGGGATCTATGGCTACACCTTC

size: -
V: TRBV5-1
D: -
J: TRBJ2-3
CDR3: CASSPGQHTQYF
DNA: TGCGCCAGCAGCCCTGGACAGCATACGCAGTATTTT

size: -
V: TRBV11-2
D: -
J: TRBJ1-2
CDR3: CASRSGRLANYGYTF
DNA: TGTGCCAGCAGATCCGGGCGGTTAGCTAACTATGGCTACACCTTC

size: -
V: TRBV6-4
D: -
J: TRBJ2-2
CDR3: CASSELRDTGELFF
DNA: TGTGCCAGCAGTGAATTAAGGGACACCGGGGAGCTGTTTTTT

size: -
V: TRBV5-1
D: -
J: TRBJ2-1
CDR3: CASSLDLANNEQFF
DNA: TGCGCCAGCAGCTTGGACCTAGCGAACAATGAGCAGTTCTTC

size: once
V: TRBV11-3
D: -
J: TRBJ1-1
CDR3: CASSAAMNTEAFF
DNA: TGTGCCAGCAGCGCAGCCATGAACACTGAAGCTTTCTTT

size: -
V: TRBV7-9
D: -
J: TRBJ1-6
CDR3: CASSPDTSSYNSPLHF
DNA: TGTGCCAGCAGCCCGGACACGAGCTCCTATAATTCACCCCTCCACTTT

size: once
V: TRBV14
D: -
J: TRBJ1-2
CDR3: CASSPPGSGYGYTF
DNA: TGTGCCAGCAGCCCACCAGGTTCCGGCTATGGCTACACCTTC

size: -
V: TRBV20-1
D: -
J: TRBJ2-1
CDR3: CSARQHNEQFF
DNA: TGCAGTGCCAGACAGCACAATGAGCAGTTCTTC

size: few
V: TRBV7-8
D: -
J: TRBJ2-7
CDR3: CASSYETAYEQYF
DNA: TGTGCCAGCAGCTACGAGACGGCCTACGAGCAGTACTTC

size: -
V: TRBV9
D: -
J: TRBJ1-3
CDR3: CASSVEGDSGNTIYF
DNA: TGTGCCAGCAGCGTCGAGGGGGACTCTGGAAACACCATATATTTT

size: -
V: TRBV3-1/TRBV3-2
D: TRBD2
J: TRBJ2-5
CDR3: CASSRGTSGGQETQYF
DNA: TGTGCCAGCAGCCGGGGAACTAGCGGGGGGCAAGAGACCCAGTACTTC

size: -
V: TRBV5-1
D: -
J: TRBJ2-7
CDR3: CASSLEGGSYEQYF
DNA: TGCGCCAGCAGCTTGGAAGGCGGTTCCTACGAGCAGTACTTC

size: -
V: TRBV4-1
D: -
J: TRBJ1-6
CDR3: CASSQDFSVGALHF
DNA: TGCGCCAGCAGCCAAGATTTTTCCGTAGGAGCCCTCCACTTT

size: -
V: TRBV24-1
D: -
J: TRBJ2-3
CDR3: CATSDLNMETDTQYF
DNA: TGTGCCACCAGTGATTTGAATATGGAGACAGATACGCAGTATTTT

size: -
V: TRBV25-1
D: -
J: TRBJ1-3
CDR3: CASSQTGNTIYF
DNA: TGTGCCAGCAGCCAGACTGGAAACACCATATATTTT

size: -
V: TRBV3-1/TRBV3-2
D: -
J: TRBJ2-2
CDR3: CASSQVAGSGGELFF
DNA: TGTGCCAGCAGCCAAGTTGCGGGGTCCGGCGGGGAGCTGTTTTTT